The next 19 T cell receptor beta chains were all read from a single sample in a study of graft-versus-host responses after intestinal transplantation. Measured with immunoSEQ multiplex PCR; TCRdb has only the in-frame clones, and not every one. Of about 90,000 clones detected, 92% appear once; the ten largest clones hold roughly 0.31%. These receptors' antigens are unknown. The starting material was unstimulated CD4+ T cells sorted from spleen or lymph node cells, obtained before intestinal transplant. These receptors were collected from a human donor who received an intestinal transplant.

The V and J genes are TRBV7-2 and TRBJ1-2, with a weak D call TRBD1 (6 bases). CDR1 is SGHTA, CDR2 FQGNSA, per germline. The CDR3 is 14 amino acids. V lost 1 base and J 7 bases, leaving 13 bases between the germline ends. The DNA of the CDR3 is TGTGCCAGCAGCTTAGGAACAGGGTTAGGTGGCTACACCTTC. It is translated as CASSLGTGLGGYTF. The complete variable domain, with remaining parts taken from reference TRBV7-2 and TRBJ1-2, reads GAGVSQSPSNKVTEKGKDVELRCDPISGHTALYWYRQSLGQGLEFLIYFQGNSAPDKSGLPSDRFSAERTGGSVSTLTIQRTQQEDSAVYLCASSLGTGLGGYTFGSGTRLTVV.

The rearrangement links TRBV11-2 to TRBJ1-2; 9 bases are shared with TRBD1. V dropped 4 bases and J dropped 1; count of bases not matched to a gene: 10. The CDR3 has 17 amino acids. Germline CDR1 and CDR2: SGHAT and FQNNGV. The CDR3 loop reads CASSSIVKDRGNYGYTF. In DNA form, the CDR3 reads TGTGCCAGCAGCTCTATTGTGAAGGACAGGGGTAACTATGGCTACACCTTC.

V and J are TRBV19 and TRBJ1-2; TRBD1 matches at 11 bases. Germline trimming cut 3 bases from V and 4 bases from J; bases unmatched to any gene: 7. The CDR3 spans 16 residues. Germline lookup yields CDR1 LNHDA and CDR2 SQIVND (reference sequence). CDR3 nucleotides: TGTGCCAGTAGTATCTCACGGACAGGGGGCAGCTATGGCTACACCTTC. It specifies CASSISRTGGSYGYTF.

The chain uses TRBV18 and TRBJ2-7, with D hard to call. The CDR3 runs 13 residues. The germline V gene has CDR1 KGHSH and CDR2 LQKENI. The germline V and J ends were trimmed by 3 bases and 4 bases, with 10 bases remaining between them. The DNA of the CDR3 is TGTGCCAGCTCACCTTCCTTGGGATACGAGCAGTACTTC. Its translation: CASSPSLGYEQYF.

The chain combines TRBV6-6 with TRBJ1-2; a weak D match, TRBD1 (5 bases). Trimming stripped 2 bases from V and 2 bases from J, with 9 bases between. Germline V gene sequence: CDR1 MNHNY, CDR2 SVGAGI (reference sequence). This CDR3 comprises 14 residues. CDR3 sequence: CASSYQGRNYGYTF. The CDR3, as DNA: TGTGCCAGCAGTTACCAGGGAAGGAACTATGGCTACACCTTC.

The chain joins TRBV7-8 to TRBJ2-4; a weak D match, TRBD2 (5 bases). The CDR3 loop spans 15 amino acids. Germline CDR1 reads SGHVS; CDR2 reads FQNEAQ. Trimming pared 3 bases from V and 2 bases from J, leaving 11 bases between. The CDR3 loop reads CASSLNSVSKNIQYF. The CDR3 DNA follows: TGTGCCAGCAGCTTGAATAGCGTGTCCAAAAACATTCAGTACTTC. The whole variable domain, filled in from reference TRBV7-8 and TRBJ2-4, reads GAGVSQSPRYKVAKRGQDVALRCDPISGHVSLFWYQQALGQGPEFLTYFQNEAQLDKSGLPSDRFFAERPEGSVSTLKIQRTQQEDSAVYLCASSLNSVSKNIQYFGAGTRLSVL.

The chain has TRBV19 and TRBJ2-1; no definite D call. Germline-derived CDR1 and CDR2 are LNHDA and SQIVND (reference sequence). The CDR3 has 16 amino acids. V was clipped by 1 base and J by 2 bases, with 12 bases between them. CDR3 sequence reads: CASSIAQGRAYNEQFF. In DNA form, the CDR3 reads TGTGCCAGTAGTATAGCCCAAGGACGGGCCTACAATGAGCAGTTCTTC.

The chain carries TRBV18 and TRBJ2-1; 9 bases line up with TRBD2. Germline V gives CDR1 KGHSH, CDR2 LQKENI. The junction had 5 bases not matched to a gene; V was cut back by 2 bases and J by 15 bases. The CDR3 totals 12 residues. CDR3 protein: CASSPSGLARFF. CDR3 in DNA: TGTGCCAGCTCACCATCGGGACTAGCAAGGTTCTTC.

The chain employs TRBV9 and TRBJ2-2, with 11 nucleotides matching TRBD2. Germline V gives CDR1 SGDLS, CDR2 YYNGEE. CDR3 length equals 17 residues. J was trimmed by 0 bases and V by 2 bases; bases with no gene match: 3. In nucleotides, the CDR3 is TGTGCCAGCAGCGTTCGACTAGCGGGGCCGAACACCGGGGAGCTGTTTTTT. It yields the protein CASSVRLAGPNTGELFF.

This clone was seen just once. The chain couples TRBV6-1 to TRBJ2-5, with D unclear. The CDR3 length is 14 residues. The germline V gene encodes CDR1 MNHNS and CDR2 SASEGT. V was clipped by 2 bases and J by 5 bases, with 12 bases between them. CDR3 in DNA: TGTGCCAGCAGTGAATGGGCTTGGGCGGAGACCCAGTACTTC. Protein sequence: CASSEWAWAETQYF.

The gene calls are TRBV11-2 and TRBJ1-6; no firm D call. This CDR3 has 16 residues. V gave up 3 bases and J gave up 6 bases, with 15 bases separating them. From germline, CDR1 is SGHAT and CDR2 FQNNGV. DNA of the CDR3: TGTGCCAGCAGCTTTTACATGTCCTCACTTAATTCACCCCTCCACTTT. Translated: CASSFYMSSLNSPLHF.

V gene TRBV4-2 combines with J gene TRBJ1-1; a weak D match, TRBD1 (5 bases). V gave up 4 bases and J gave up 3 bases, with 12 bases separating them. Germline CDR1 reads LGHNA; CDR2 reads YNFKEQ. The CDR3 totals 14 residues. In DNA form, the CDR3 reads TGTGCCAGCAGCCCCCTCGACAGTGACACTGAAGCTTTCTTT. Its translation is CASSPLDSDTEAFF.

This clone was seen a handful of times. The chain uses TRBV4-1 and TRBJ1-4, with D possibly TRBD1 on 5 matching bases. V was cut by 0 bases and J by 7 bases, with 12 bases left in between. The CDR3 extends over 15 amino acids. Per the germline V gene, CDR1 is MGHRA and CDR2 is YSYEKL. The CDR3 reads CASSQDLVRAEKLFF. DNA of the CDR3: TGCGCCAGCAGCCAAGATTTGGTCAGGGCTGAAAAACTGTTTTTT.

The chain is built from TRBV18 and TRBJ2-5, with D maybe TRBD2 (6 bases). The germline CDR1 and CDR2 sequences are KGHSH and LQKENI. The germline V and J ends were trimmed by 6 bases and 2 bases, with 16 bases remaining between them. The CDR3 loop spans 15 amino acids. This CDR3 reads CASSQQRLEQETQYF. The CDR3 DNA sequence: TGTGCCAGCTCTCAGCAGAGACTAGAGCAAGAGACCCAGTACTTC.

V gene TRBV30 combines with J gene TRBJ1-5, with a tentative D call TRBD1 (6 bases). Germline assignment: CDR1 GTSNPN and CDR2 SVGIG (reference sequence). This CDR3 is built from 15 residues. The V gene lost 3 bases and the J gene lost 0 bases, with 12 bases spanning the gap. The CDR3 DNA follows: TGTGCCTGGAGCGGGGGACACAATAGCAATCAGCCCCAGCATTTT. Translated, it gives CAWSGGHNSNQPQHF.

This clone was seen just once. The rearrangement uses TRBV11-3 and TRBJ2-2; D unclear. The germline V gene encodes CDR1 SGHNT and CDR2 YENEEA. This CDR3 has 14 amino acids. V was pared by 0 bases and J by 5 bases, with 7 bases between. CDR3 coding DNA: TGTGCCAGCAGCTTAGATCCCGGGACCGGGGAGCTGTTTTTT. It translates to CASSLDPGTGELFF.

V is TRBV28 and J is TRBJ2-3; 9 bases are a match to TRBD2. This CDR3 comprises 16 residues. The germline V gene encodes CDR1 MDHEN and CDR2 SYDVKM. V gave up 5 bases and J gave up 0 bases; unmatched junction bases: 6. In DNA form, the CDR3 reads TGTGCCAGCAGTGACCCAACTAGCGGGAGCACAGATACGCAGTATTTT. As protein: CASSDPTSGSTDTQYF.

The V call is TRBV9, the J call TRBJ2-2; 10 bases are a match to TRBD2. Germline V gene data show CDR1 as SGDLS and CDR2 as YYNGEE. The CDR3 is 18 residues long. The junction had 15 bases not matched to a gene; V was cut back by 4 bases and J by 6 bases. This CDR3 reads CASSPKPPSGSSAGELFF. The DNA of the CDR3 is TGTGCCAGCAGCCCCAAACCTCCTAGCGGGAGTTCCGCCGGGGAGCTGTTTTTT. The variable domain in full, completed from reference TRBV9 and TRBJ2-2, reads DSGVTQTPKHLITATGQRVTLRCSPRSGDLSVYWYQQSLDQGLQFLIQYYNGEERAKGNILERFSAQQFPDLHSELNLSSLELGDSALYFCASSPKPPSGSSAGELFFGEGSRLTVL.

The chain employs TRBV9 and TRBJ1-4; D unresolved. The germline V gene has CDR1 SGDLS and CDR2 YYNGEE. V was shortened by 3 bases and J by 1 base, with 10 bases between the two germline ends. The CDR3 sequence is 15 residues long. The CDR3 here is CASSGDVGTNEKLFF. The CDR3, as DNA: TGTGCCAGCAGCGGTGACGTCGGAACTAATGAAAAACTGTTTTTT.